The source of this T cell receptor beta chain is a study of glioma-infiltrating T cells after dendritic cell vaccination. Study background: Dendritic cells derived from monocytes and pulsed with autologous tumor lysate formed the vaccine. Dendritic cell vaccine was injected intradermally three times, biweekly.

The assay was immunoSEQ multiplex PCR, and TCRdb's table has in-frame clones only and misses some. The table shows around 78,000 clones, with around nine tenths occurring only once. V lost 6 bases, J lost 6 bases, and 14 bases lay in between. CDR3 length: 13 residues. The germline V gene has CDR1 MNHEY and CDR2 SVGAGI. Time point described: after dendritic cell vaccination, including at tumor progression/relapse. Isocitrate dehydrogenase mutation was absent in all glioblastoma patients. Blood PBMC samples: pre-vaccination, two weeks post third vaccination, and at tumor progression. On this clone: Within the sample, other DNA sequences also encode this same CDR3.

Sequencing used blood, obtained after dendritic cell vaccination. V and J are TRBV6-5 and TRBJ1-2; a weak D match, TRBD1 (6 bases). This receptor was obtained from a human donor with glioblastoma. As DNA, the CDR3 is TGTGCCAGCAGCCTGCGCGCAGGGGATGGCTACACCTTC. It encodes CASSLRAGDGYTF.